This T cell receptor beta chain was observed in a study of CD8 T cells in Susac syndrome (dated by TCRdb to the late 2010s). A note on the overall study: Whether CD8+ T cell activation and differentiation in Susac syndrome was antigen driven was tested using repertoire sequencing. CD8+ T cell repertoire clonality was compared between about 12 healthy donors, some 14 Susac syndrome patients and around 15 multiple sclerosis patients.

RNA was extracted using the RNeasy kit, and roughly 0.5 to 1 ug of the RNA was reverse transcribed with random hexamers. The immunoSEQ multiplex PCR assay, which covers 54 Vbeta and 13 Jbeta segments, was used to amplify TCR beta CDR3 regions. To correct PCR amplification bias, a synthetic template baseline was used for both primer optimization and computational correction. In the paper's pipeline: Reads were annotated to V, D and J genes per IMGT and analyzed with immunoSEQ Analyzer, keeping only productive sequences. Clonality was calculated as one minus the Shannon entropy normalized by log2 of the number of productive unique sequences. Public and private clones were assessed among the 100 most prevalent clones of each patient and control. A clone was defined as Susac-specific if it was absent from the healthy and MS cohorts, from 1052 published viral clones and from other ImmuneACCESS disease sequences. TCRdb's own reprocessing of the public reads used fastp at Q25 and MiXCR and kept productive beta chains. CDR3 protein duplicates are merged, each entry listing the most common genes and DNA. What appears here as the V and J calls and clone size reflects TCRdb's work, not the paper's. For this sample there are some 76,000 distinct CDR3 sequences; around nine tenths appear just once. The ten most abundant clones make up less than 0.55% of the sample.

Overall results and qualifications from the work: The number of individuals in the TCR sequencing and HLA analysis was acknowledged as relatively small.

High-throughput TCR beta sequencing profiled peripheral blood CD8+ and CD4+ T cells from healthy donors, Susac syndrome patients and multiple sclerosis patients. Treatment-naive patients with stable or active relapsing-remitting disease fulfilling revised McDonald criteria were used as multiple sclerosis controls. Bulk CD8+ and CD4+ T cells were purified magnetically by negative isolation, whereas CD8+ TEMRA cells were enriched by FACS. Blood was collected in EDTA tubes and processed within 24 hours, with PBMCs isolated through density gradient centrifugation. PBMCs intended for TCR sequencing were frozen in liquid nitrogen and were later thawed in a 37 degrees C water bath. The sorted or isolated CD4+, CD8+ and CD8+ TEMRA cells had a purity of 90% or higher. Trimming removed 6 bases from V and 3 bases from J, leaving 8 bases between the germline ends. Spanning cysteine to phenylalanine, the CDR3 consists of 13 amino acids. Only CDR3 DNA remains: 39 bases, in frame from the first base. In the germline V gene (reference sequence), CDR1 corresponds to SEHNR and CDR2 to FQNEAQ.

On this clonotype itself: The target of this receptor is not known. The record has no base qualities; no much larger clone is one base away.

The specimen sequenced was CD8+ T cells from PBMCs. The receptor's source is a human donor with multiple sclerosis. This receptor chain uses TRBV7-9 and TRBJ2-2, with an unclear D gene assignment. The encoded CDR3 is CASRLTDTGELFF. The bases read TGTGCCAGCAGATTGACCGACACCGGGGAGCTGTTTTTT.